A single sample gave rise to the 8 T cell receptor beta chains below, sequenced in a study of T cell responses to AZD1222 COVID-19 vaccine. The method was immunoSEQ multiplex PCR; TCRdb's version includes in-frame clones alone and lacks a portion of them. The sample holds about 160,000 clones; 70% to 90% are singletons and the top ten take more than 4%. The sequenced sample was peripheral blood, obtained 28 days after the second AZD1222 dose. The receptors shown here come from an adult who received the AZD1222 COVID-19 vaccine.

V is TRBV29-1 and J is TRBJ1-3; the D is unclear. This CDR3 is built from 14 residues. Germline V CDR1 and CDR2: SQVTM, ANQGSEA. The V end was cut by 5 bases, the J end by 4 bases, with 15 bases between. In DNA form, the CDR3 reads TGCAGCGTTCAGACGGACCGTGGAGGAAACACCATATATTTT. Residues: CSVQTDRGGNTIYF.

The CDR3 is CASSWTGALSYEQYF. In DNA form, the CDR3 reads TGTGCCAGCAGCTGGACAGGGGCCCTTTCCTACGAGCAGTACTTC. This chain uses TRBV7-9 with TRBJ2-7; the match to TRBD1 covers 9 bases. The J segment lost 1 base and the V segment lost 4 bases, leaving 5 bases of the junction unmatched. This CDR3 contains 15 residues. Germline lookup yields CDR1 SEHNR and CDR2 FQNEAQ (reference sequence).

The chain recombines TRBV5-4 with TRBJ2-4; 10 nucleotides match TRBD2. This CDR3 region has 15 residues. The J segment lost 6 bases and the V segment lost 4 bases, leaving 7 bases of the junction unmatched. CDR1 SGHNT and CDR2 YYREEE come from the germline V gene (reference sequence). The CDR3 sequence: CASSHPSGGANIQYF. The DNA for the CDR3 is TGTGCCAGCAGCCATCCTAGCGGGGGAGCAAACATTCAGTACTTC.

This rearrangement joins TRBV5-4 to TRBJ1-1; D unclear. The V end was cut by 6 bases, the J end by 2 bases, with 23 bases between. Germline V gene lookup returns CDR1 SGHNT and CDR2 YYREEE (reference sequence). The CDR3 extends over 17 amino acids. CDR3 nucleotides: TGTGCCAGCATACCAAAAGGGATCGCTGCGGAAAACACTGAAGCTTTCTTT. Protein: CASIPKGIAAENTEAFF.

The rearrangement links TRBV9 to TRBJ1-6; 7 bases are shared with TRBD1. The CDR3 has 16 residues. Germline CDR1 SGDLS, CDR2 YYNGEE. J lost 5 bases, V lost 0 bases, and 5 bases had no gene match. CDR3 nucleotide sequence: TGTGCCAGCAGCGTAGGGGGAGGGGGCGATAATTCACCCCTCCACTTT. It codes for CASSVGGGGDNSPLHF. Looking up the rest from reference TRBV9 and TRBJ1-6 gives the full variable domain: DSGVTQTPKHLITATGQRVTLRCSPRSGDLSVYWYQQSLDQGLQFLIQYYNGEERAKGNILERFSAQQFPDLHSELNLSSLELGDSALYFCASSVGGGGDNSPLHFGNGTRLTVT.

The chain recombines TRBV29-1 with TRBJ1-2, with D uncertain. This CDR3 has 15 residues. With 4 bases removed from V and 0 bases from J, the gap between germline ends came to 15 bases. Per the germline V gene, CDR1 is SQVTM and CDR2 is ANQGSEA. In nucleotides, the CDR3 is TGCAGCGTTGTGAAAGGGTCAGCAACTAACTATGGCTACACCTTC. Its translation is CSVVKGSATNYGYTF.

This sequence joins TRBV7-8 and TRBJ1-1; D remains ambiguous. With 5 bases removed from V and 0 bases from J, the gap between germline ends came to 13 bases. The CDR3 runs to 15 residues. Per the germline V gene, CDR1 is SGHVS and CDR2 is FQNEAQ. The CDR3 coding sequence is TGTGCCAGCAGCCGAAGAGTCCTAATGAACACTGAAGCTTTCTTT. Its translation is CASSRRVLMNTEAFF.

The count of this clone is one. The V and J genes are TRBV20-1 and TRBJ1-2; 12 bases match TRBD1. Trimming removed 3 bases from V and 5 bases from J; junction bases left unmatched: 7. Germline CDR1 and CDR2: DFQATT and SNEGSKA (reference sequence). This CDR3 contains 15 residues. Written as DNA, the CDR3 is TGCAGTGCTAGTCCCGGGACAGGGGGCTTGTATGGCTACACCTTC. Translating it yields CSASPGTGGLYGYTF.